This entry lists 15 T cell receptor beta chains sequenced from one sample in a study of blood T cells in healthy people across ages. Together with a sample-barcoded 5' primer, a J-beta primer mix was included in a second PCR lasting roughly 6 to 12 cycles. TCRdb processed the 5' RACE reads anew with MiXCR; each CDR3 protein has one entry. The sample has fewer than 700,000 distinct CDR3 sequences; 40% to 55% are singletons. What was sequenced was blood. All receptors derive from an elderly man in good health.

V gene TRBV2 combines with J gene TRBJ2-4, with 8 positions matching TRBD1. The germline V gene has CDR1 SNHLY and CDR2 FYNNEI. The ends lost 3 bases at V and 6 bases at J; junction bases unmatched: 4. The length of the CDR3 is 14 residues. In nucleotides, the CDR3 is TGTGCCAGCAGTGATCCAGGGGGCGCAAACATTCAGTACTTC. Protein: CASSDPGGANIQYF.

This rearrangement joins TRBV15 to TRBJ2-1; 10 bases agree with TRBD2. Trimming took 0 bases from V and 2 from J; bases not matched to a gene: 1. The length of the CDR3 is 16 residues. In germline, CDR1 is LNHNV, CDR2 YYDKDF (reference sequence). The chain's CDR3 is CATSREAGGPYNEQFF. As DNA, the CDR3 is TGTGCCACCAGCAGAGAAGCGGGGGGGCCCTACAATGAGCAGTTCTTC. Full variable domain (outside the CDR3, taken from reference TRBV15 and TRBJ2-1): DAMVIQNPRYQVTQFGKPVTLSCSQTLNHNVMYWYQQKSSQAPKLLFHYYDKDFNNEADTPDNFQSRRPNTSFCFLDIRSPGLGDTAMYLCATSREAGGPYNEQFFGPGTRLTVL.

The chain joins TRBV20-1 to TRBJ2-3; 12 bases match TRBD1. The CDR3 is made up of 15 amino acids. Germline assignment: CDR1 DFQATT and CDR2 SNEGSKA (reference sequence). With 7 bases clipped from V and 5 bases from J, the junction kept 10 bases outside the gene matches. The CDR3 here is CSVVAGQGAGDTQYF. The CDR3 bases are TGCAGTGTAGTTGCGGGACAGGGGGCGGGAGATACGCAGTATTTT.

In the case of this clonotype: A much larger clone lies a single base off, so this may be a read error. The CDR3 sequence: CASSYAARVNSPLHF. The CDR3 bases are TGTGCCAGCAGTTACGCGGCCAGGGTCAATTCACCCCTCCACTTT. The chain recombines TRBV6-5 with TRBJ1-6; TRBD1 is a possible D gene (5 bases). Germline CDR1 reads MNHEY; CDR2 reads SVGAGI. V was trimmed by 2 bases and J by 7 bases, leaving 12 bases between them. CDR3 length: 15 amino acids.

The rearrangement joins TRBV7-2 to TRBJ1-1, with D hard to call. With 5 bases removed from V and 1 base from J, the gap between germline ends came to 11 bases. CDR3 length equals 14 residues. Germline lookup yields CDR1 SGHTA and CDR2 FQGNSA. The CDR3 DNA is TGTGCCAGCAGCCCCCAGACACAGAACACTGAAGCTTTCTTT. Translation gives CASSPQTQNTEAFF.

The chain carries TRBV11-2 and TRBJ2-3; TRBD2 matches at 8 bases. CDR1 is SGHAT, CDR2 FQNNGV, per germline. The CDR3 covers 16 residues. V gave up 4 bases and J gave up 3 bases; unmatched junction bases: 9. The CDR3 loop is CASSSLGGRSTDTQYF. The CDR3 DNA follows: TGTGCCAGCAGCTCCCTAGGCGGGAGGTCGACAGATACGCAGTATTTT.

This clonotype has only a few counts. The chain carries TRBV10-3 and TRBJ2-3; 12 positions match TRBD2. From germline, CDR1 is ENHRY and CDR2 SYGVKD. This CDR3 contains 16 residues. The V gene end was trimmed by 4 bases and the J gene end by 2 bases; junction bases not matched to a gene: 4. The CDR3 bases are TGTGCCATCAGTGTCGGACTAGCGGGGTCCACAGATACGCAGTATTTT. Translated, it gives CAISVGLAGSTDTQYF.

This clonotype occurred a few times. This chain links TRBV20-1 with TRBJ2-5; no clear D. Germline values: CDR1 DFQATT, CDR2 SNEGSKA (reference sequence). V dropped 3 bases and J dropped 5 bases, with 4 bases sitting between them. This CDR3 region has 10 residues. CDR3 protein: CSASDETQYF. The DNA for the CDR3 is TGCAGTGCTAGCGACGAGACCCAGTACTTC.

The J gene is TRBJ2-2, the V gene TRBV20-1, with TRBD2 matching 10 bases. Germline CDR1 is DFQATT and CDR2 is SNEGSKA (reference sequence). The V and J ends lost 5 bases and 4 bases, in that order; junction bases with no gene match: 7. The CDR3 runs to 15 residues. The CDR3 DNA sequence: TGCAGTGCTGCCGGGACTAGCGCGATCACCGGGGAGCTGTTTTTT. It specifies CSAAGTSAITGELFF.

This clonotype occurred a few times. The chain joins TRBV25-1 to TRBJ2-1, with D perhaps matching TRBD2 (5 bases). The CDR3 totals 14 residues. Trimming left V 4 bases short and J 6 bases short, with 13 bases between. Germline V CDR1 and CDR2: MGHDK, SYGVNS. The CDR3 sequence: CASSGRAGGNEQFF. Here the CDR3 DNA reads TGTGCCAGCAGTGGTAGGGCTGGAGGCAATGAGCAGTTCTTC.

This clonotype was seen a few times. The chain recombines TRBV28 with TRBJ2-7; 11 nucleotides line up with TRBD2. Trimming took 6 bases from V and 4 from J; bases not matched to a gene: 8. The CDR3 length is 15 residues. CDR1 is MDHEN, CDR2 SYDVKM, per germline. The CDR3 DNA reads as TGTGCCAGCAGCGCGACTAGCGGGATCGCGTACGAGCAGTACTTC. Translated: CASSATSGIAYEQYF.

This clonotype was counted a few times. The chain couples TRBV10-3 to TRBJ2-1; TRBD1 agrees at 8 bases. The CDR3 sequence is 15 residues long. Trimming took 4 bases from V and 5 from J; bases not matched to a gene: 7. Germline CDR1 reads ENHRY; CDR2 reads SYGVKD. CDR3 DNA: TGTGCCATCAGTGGGACAGGGTTTTCGGACAATGAGCAGTTCTTC. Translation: CAISGTGFSDNEQFF.

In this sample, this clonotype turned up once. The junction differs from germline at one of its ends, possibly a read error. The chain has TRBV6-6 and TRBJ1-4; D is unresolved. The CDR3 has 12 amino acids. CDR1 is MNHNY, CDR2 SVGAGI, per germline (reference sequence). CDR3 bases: TGTGCCAGCAGTGACTCCCAGGAAAAACTGTTTTTT. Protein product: CASSDSQEKLFF.

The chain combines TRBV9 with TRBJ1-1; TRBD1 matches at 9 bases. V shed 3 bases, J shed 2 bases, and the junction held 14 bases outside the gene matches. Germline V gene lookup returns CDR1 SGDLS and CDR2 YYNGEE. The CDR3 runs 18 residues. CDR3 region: CASSGWGRGQGLNTEAFF. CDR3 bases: TGTGCCAGCAGCGGGTGGGGTAGGGGACAGGGACTTAACACTGAAGCTTTCTTT.

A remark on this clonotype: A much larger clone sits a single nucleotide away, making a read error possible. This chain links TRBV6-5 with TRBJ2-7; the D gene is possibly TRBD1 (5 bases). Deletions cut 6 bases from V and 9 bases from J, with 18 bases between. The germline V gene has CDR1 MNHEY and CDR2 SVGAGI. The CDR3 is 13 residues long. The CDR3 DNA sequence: TGTGCCAGCAGAGACGAGACAGAGTTCGCGCAGTACTTC. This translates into CASRDETEFAQYF.